This entry lists 14 T cell receptor beta chains sequenced from one sample in a study of early stage breast cancer tumors. Produced via immunoSEQ multiplex PCR; TCRdb's table is partial and in-frame only. The repertoire has about 19,000 clones, 65% to 85% of them found once; the top ten carry over 1.5%. Sequences were obtained from blood. Receptor source: a person aged 65 to 79 with breast cancer.

The chain carries TRBV6-5 and TRBJ1-5; the match to TRBD1 covers 7 bases. Germline assignment: CDR1 MNHEY and CDR2 SVGAGI. The CDR3 length is 15 residues. With V trimmed by 4 bases and J by 4 bases, 7 bases remained unmatched. Here the CDR3 reads CASSWGQGVNQPQHF. CDR3 nucleotide sequence: TGTGCCAGCAGTTGGGGCCAGGGGGTTAATCAGCCCCAGCATTTT.

In its sample, this clone was seen once. This rearrangement joins TRBV5-4 to TRBJ2-7; 7 bases are shared with TRBD1. The CDR3 has 15 residues. V shed 0 bases and J 2 bases; nucleotides not matched to a gene: 5. Per the germline V gene, CDR1 is SGHNT and CDR2 is YYREEE (reference sequence). The CDR3 bases are TGTGCCAGCAGCTTGGCCGGGACAGTTCCCTACGAGCAGTACTTC. Encoded protein: CASSLAGTVPYEQYF.

The rearrangement uses TRBV11-3 and TRBJ1-1; TRBD1 might be the D (6 bases). The germline V gene encodes CDR1 SGHNT and CDR2 YENEEA. V was shortened by 2 bases and J by 0 bases, with 10 bases between the two germline ends. This CDR3 spans 15 amino acids. The CDR3 is CASSLSGTLNTEAFF. In DNA form, the CDR3 reads TGTGCCAGCAGCTTATCCGGGACATTGAACACTGAAGCTTTCTTT.

This chain connects TRBV9 to TRBJ1-3; 7 bases line up with TRBD1. This CDR3 has 18 amino acids. Germline V gene lookup returns CDR1 SGDLS and CDR2 YYNGEE. V was pared by 3 bases and J by 5 bases, with 17 bases of the junction left unmatched. CDR3 region: CASSGIPGTEGRRNTIYF. For the CDR3, the DNA is TGTGCCAGCAGCGGAATTCCCGGGACAGAAGGTCGGAGAAACACCATATATTTT.

The chain is built from TRBV28 and TRBJ1-2, with D maybe TRBD1 (5 bases). The V gene's germline CDR1 is MDHEN and CDR2 SYDVKM. This CDR3 region has 15 residues. V lost 4 bases and J 0 bases, leaving 12 bases between the germline ends. The CDR3 reads CASSWGGGTNYGYTF. The DNA for the CDR3 is TGTGCCAGCAGTTGGGGCGGAGGGACTAACTATGGCTACACCTTC.

V gene TRBV2 combines with J gene TRBJ2-6, with D perhaps matching TRBD1 (6 bases). This CDR3 spans 18 amino acids. The germline V and J ends were trimmed by 3 bases and 7 bases, with 22 bases remaining between them. The germline CDR1 and CDR2 sequences are SNHLY and FYNNEI. The CDR3 region has the DNA TGTGCCAGCAGTGAGGCCACAGGGCCCTCCCTGGGAGCCAACGTCCTGACTTTC. Translation: CASSEATGPSLGANVLTF.

The rearrangement uses TRBV4-1 and TRBJ2-4; 11 bases align to TRBD2. CDR3 size: 18 residues. CDR1 and CDR2 from the germline V gene are MGHRA and YSYEKL. Trimming at V came to 0 bases and at J to 8 bases, leaving 12 bases not matched to a gene. The CDR3 bases are TGCGCCAGCAGCCAAGATACGGCTAGCGGGGGGCCACGGGACATTCAGTACTTC. Its protein is CASSQDTASGGPRDIQYF.

This clone was seen only once. The chain recombines TRBV10-3 with TRBJ2-3, with D possibly TRBD1 on 5 matching bases. The germline V gene encodes CDR1 ENHRY and CDR2 SYGVKD. Between the trimmed V and J ends, which lost 0 bases and 7 bases, there was a span of 11 bases. The CDR3 has 14 amino acids. The CDR3: CAISESKGEYTQYF. Here the CDR3 DNA reads TGTGCCATCAGTGAGTCGAAAGGGGAATATACGCAGTATTTT.

The chain carries TRBV5-1 and TRBJ2-3; weak D call: TRBD1 (6 bases). Deletions cut 1 base from V and 0 bases from J, with 12 bases between. This CDR3 comprises 16 residues. CDR1 is SGHRS and CDR2 is YFSETQ in the germline V gene. In nucleotides, the CDR3 is TGCGCCAGCAGCTTGACGGGGACACCTAGCACAGATACGCAGTATTTT. It is translated as CASSLTGTPSTDTQYF.

CDR3 bases: TGTGCCAGTCAGGGGGCAAGGGAAAAACTGTTTTTT. It yields the protein CASQGAREKLFF. This rearrangement joins TRBV28 to TRBJ1-4; 8 bases are a match to TRBD1. Losses at the gene ends were 9 bases for V and 8 bases for J; bases not matched to a gene: 5. The CDR3 sequence is 12 residues long. Germline CDR1 MDHEN, CDR2 SYDVKM.

The chain carries TRBV5-4 and TRBJ1-1; tentatively, D is TRBD1 (6 bases). The germline V and J ends were trimmed by 0 bases and 7 bases, with 10 bases remaining between them. The V gene's germline CDR1 is SGHNT and CDR2 YYREEE (reference sequence). This CDR3 contains 13 residues. CDR3 region: CASSLGQGIEAFF. CDR3 bases: TGTGCCAGCAGCTTGGGGCAGGGGATTGAAGCTTTCTTT. Using reference TRBV5-4 and TRBJ1-1 for the parts outside the CDR3, the full variable domain is ETGVTQSPTHLIKTRGQQVTLRCSSQSGHNTVSWYQQALGQGPQFIFQYYREEENGRGNFPPRFSGLQFPNYSSELNVNALELDDSALYLCASSLGQGIEAFFGQGTRLTVV.

As concerns this clone: At one end the junction does not follow the germline gene, possibly because of a read error. The chain links TRBV7-2 to TRBJ2-7; TRBD2 matches 11 bases. The CDR3 has 14 residues. The germline V gene encodes CDR1 SGHTA and CDR2 FQGNSA. CDR3 coding DNA: TGTGCCAGCAGCCTAGCGGGGGGCTCCTACGAGCAGTACTTC. Translated: CASSLAGGSYEQYF.

This CDR3 is CAINVGTGSEKLFF. CDR3 nucleotide sequence: TGTGCCATTAACGTCGGGACAGGGAGTGAAAAACTGTTTTTT. The rearrangement joins TRBV28 to TRBJ1-4, with 9 bases identical to TRBD1. CDR3 size: 14 residues. V lost 10 bases and J lost 7; bases outside the gene matches: 10. CDR1 and CDR2 (germline): MDHEN, SYDVKM. Variable domain in full (rest from reference TRBV28 and TRBJ1-4): DVKVTQSSRYLVKRTGEKVFLECVQDMDHENMFWYRQDPGLGLRLIYFSYDVKMKEKGDIPEGYSVSREKKERFSLILESASTNQTSMYLCAINVGTGSEKLFFGSGTQLSVL.

The V gene is TRBV5-6, the J gene TRBJ1-2, with D uncertain. Deletions cut 0 bases from V and 6 bases from J, with 18 bases between. CDR3 size: 16 residues. Germline V gene sequence: CDR1 SGHDT, CDR2 YYEEEE. CDR3 sequence: CASSLGRGGGRDGYTF. The DNA of the CDR3 is TGTGCCAGCAGCTTGGGTCGGGGAGGCGGTAGAGATGGCTACACCTTC.